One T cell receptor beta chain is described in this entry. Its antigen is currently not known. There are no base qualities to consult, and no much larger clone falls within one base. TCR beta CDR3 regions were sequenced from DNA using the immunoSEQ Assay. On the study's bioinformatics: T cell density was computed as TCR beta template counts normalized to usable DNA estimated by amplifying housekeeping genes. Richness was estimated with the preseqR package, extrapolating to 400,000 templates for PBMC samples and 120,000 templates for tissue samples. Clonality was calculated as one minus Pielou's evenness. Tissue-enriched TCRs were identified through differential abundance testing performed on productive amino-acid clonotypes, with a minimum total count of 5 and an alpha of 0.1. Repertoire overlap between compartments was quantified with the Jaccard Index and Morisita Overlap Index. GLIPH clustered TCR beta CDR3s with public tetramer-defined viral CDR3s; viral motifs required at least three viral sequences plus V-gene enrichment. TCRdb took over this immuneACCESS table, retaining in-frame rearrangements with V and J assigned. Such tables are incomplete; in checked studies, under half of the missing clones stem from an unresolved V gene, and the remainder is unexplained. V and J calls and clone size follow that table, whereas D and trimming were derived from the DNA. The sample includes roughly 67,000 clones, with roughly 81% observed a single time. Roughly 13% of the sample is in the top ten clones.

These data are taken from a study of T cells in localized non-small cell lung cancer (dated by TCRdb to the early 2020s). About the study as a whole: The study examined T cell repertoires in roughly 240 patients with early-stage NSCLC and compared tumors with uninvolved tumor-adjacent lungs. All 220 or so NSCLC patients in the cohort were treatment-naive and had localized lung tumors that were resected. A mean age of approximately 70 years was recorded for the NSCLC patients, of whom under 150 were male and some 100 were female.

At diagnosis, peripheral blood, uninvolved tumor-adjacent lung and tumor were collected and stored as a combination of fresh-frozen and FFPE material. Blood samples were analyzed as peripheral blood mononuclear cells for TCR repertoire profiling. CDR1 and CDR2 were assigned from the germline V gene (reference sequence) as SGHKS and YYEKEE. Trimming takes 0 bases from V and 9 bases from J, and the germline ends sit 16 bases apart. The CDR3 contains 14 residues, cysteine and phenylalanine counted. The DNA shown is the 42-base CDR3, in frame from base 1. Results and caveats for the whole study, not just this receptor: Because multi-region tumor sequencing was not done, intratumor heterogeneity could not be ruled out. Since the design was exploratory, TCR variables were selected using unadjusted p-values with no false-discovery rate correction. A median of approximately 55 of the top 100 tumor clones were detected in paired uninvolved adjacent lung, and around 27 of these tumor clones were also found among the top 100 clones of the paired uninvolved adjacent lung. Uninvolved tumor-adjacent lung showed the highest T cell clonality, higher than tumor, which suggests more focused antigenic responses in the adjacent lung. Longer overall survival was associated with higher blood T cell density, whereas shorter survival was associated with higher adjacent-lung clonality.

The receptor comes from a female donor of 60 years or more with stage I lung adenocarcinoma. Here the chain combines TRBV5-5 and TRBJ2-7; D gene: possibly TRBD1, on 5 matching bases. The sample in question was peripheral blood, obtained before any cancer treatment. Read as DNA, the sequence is TGTGCCAGCAGCTTGGCAGGGATTCTACGAGGGCAGTACTTC. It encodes CASSLAGILRGQYF. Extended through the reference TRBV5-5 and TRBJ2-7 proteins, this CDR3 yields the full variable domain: DAGVTQSPTHLIKTRGQQVTLRCSPISGHKSVSWYQQVLGQGPQFIFQYYEKEERGRGNFPDRFSARQFPNYSSELNVNALLLGDSALYLCASSLAGILRGQYFGPGTRLTVT.